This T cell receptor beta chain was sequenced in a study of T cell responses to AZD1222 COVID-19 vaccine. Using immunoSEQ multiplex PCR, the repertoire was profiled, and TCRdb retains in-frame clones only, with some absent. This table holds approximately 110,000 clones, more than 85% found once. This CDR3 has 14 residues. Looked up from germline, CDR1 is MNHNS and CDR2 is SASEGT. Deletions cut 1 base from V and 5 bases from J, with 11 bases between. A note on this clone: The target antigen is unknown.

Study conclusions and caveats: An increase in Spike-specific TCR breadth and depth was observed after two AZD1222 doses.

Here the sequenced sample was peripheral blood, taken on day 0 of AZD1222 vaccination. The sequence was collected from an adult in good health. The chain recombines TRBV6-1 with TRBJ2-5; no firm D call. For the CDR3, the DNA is TGTGCCAGCAGTGAAGGGCCATATGGGGAGACCCAGTACTTC. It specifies CASSEGPYGETQYF.